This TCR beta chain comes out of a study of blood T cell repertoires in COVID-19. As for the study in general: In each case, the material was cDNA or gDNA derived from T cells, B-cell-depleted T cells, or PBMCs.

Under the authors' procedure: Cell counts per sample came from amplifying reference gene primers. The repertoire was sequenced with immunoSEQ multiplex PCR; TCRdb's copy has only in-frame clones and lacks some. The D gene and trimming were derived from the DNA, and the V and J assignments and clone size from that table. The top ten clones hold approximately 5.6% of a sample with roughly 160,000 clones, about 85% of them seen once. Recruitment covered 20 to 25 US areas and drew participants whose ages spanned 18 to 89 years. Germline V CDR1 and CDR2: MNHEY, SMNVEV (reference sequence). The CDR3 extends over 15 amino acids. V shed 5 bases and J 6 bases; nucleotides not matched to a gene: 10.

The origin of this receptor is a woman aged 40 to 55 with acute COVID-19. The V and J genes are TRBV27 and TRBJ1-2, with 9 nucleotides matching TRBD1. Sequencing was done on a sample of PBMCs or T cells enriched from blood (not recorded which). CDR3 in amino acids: CASSDRDRAHDGYTF. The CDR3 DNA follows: TGTGCCAGCAGTGACCGGGACAGGGCGCACGATGGCTACACCTTC.